This T cell receptor beta chain appears in the sequencing data of a study of CD8+ T cells in alopecia areata. Extracted from the samples, RNA was reverse transcribed into cDNA to serve as the sequencing template. Sequenced by immunoSEQ multiplex PCR; TCRdb stores in-frame clones only, minus some. Recorded here are about 270,000 clones, with no singletons, and the ten leading clones hold about 1.2%. Study-wide points: More clonal than normal scalp was lesional scalp, particularly alopecia totalis/universalis. Possibly as an HLA-related effect, TCR sharing across patients appeared less clear than in mice. Among the cells sequenced in scalp samples are also the resident alphabeta T cells of normal skin.

There are a few counts of this clone. Its matching antigen is unknown. Gene names follow the mouse nomenclature. Read data end 4 residues before the CDR3 end; the end is taken from the germline J gene. The CDR3 extends over 13 amino acids. CDR1 is LGHNA, CDR2 YNLKQL, per germline (reference sequence). The V end lost 4 bases, the J end lost 0 bases, and 6 bases lay between the germline ends. Cells that came from pooled cutaneous lymph nodes were sorted using CD4, CD8alpha, NKG2D, NKG2ACE and other markers. The chain links TRBV5 to TRBJ1-1; possibly TRBD1 for D (5 bases). The TCR sequence derives from a C3H/HeJ mouse with alopecia areata. Strain haplotype at MHC: H2-k. Sequences were obtained from CD4+ T cells sorted from a lymph node. Partial CDR3 DNA: TGTGCCAGCAGCCCAGGGACAAACACA. Translated: CASSPGTNT. The whole CDR3 sequence is CASSPGTNTEVFF.